What follows is one TCR beta chain and its context. Its cognate antigen is unknown. The data belong to a study of response to subunit inactivated influenza vaccine. Study conclusions and caveats: Authors suggested few new T cells are recruited by each seasonal influenza vaccination.

The germline V gene encodes CDR1 DFQATT and CDR2 SNEGSKA (reference sequence). This CDR3 has 13 residues. V was cut by 3 bases and J by 6 bases, with 15 bases left in between. TCRdb redid the calling of the RT-PCR reads with MiXCR, one entry per CDR3 protein. There are hundreds of thousands of distinct CDR3 sequences in the sample; 14% occur only once, and about 7.4% lies in the top ten. This clonotype was sampled from a man aged 45-60 years who received an inactivated influenza vaccine. V and J are TRBV20-1 and TRBJ2-7; D may be TRBD1 or TRBD2 (5 bases each). The sample in question was PBMCs from blood, obtained roughly 2 weeks before vaccination. The CDR3, as DNA: TGCAGTGCTAGCATGGAGGCTAGGGGCGAGCAGTACTTC. Its translation: CSASMEARGEQYF.